This TCR beta chain was recovered during a study of T cell repertoires in cytomegalovirus infection. Overall study context: Public signatures in TCR beta pointed to CMV infection and matching HLA type. Broader study findings: HLA-C-restricted CMV clonotypes gave the most frequent clonotype in two of eight donors. The study identified carriers of CMV plus the relevant HLA from cumulative public TCR beta family frequency.

This clonotype was counted only a few times. The antigen remains undetermined. The CDR3 consists of 13 residues. V lost 8 bases to trimming and J lost 5 bases, with 13 bases between them. TCRdb re-called the reads with MiXCR, one entry per CDR3 protein. The table shows a few hundred thousand distinct CDR3 sequences, with 15% to 20% occurring only once. This receptor was identified in a human donor in good health (CMV status not recorded). Some clones in this sample may be carry-over from other donors' samples. The sequencing sample was made of PBMCs. The chain joins TRBV12-3 or TRBV12-4 to TRBJ2-1; either TRBD1 or TRBD2 may fit D (5 bases each). In nucleotides, the CDR3 is TGTGCCAGCGGGACGGAAGAGAACAATGAGCAGTTCTTC. Its protein product is CASGTEENNEQFF.